This T cell receptor beta chain is drawn from a study of cytomegalovirus exposure and HLA in healthy donors. Study as a whole: It was reported in a later analysis that the same platform had been used for the roughly 130 validation repertoires as for the approximately 700 first-cohort repertoires.

The CDR3 has 16 amino acids. Germline V gene data show CDR1 as SGHTA and CDR2 as FQGNSA. V lost 1 base and J lost 3, with 15 bases in between. The repertoire was sequenced with immunoSEQ multiplex PCR; TCRdb's copy has only in-frame clones and lacks some. The sample has 130,000 or so clones, 70% to 90% seen once. The clonotype originates from a woman aged 18-30 years in good health and CMV-seronegative. Sequenced sample: PBMCs. V gene TRBV7-2 combines with J gene TRBJ1-1; tentative D call: TRBD1 (6 bases). CDR3 amino acids: CASSLGPRGGDTEAFF. As DNA, the CDR3 is TGTGCCAGCAGCTTAGGCCCCAGGGGCGGAGACACTGAAGCTTTCTTT.